This section outlines one T cell receptor beta chain sequence together with its context. This entry is derived from a study of blood T cell repertoires in COVID-19. Study-level background: In each case, the material was cDNA or gDNA derived from T cells, B-cell-depleted T cells, or PBMCs.

TCRdb's table, derived via immunoSEQ multiplex PCR, lists solely in-frame clones and lacks some. Of a few hundred thousand clones listed, roughly 90% were seen once; the top ten hold roughly 2.2%. This CDR3 is 12 amino acids long. V was pared by 7 bases and J by 2 bases, with 11 bases between. CDR1 SQVTM and CDR2 ANQGSEA come from the germline V gene. The chain links TRBV29-1 to TRBJ1-2, with D maybe TRBD1 (6 bases). Sequencing used peripheral blood. This clonotype originated in a woman aged 60 to 75 with COVID-19, enrolled during active disease. In nucleotides, the CDR3 is TGCAGCGGACGGACAGAGAACTATGGCTACACCTTC. Translation gives CSGRTENYGYTF. Looking up the rest from reference TRBV29-1 and TRBJ1-2 gives the full variable domain: SAVISQKPSRDICQRGTSLTIQCQVDSQVTMMFWYRQQPGQSLTLIATANQGSEATYESGFVIDKFPISRPNLTFSTLTVSNMSPEDSSIYLCSGRTENYGYTFGSGTRLTVV.